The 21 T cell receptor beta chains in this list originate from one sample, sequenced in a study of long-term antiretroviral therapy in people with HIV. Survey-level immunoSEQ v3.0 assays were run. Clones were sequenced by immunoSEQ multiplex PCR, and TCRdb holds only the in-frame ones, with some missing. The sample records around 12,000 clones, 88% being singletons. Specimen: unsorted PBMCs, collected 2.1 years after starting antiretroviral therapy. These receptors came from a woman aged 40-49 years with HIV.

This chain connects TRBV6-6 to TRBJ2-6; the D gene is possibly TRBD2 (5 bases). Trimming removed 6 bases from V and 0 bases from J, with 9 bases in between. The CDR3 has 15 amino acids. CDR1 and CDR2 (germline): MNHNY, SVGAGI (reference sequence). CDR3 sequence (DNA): TGTGCCAGCAGCCCTGGGAGCTCTGGGGCCAACGTCCTGACTTTC. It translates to CASSPGSSGANVLTF.

CDR3 amino acids: CASSSGIGQDLQQYF. The DNA of the CDR3 is TGTGCCAGCAGCTCCGGGATCGGACAGGACTTACAGCAGTACTTC. The V and J genes are TRBV7-9 and TRBJ2-7, with 7 bases identical to TRBD1. Germline lookup yields CDR1 SEHNR and CDR2 FQNEAQ (reference sequence). V gave up 4 bases and J gave up 8 bases; unmatched junction bases: 14. The CDR3 totals 15 residues.

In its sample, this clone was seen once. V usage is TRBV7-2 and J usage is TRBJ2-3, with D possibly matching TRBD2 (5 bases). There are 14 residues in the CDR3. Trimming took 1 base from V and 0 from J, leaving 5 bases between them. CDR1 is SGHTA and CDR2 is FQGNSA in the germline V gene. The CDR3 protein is CASSLGTSTDTQYF. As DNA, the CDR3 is TGTGCCAGCAGCTTAGGGACTAGCACAGATACGCAGTATTTT.

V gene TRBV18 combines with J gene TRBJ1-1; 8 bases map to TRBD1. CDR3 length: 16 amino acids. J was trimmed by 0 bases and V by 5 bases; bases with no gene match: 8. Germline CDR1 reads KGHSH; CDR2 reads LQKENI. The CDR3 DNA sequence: TGTGCCAGCTCAGCTCGACAGGGGACAATGAACACTGAAGCTTTCTTT. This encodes CASSARQGTMNTEAFF.

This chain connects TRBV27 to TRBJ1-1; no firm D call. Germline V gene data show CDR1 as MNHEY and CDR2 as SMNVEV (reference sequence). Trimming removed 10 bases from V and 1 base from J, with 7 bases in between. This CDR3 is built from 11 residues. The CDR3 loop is CATRRNTEAFF. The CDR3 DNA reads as TGTGCCACCAGACGGAACACTGAAGCTTTCTTT.

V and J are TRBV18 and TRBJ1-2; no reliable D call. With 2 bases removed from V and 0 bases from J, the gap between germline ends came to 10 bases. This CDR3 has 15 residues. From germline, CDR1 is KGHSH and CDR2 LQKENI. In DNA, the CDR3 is TGTGCCAGCTCACCAGTGGAGTCTGCTAACTATGGCTACACCTTC. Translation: CASSPVESANYGYTF.

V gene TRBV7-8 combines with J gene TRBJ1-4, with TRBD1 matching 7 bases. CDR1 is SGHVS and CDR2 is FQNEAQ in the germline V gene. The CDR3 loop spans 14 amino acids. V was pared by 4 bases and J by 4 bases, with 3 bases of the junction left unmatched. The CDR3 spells CASSYRDSNEKLFF. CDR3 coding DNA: TGTGCCAGCAGCTACCGGGACAGTAATGAAAAACTGTTTTTT.

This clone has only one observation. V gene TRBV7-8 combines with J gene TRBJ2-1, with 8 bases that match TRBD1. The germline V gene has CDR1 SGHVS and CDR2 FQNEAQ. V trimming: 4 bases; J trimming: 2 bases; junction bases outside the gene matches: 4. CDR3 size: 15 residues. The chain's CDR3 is CASSSTGVTYNEQFF. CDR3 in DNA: TGTGCCAGCAGCTCGACAGGGGTCACCTACAATGAGCAGTTCTTC.

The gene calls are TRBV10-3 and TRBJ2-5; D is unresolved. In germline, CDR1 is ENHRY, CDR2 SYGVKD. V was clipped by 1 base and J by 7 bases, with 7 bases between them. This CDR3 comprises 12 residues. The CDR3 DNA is TGTGCCATCAGTGAGTTTTTCGGGACCCAGTACTTC. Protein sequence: CAISEFFGTQYF.

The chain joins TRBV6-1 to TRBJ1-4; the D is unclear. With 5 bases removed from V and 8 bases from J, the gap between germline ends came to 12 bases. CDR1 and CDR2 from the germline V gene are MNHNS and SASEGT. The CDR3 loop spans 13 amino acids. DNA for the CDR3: TGTGCCAGCAGTACTGGTAATCGAGAAAAACTGTTTTTT. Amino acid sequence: CASSTGNREKLFF.

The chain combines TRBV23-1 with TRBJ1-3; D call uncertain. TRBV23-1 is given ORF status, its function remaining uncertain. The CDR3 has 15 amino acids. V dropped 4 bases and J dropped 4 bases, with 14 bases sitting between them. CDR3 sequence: CASSPVGRHGNTIYF. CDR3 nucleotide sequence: TGCGCCAGCAGTCCCGTTGGGAGGCACGGAAACACCATATATTTT.

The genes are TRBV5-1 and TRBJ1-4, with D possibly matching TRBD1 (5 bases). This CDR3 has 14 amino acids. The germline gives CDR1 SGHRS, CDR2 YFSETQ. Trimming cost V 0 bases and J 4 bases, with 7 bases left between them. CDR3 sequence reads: CASSLVRGNEKLFF. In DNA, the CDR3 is TGCGCCAGCAGCTTGGTTAGGGGTAATGAAAAACTGTTTTTT.

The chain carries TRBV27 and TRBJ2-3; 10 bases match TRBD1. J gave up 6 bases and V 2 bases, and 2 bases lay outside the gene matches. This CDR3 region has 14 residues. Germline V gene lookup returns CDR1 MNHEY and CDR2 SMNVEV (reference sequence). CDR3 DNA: TGTGCCAGCAGTTTACGACAGGGGGCGGATACGCAGTATTTT. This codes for CASSLRQGADTQYF.

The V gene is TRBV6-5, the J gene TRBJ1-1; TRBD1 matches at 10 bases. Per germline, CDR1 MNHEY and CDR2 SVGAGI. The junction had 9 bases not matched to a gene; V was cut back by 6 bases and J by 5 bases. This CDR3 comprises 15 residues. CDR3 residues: CASRQTGGAGTEAFF. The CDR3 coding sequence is TGTGCCAGCAGACAGACAGGGGGCGCCGGTACTGAAGCTTTCTTT.

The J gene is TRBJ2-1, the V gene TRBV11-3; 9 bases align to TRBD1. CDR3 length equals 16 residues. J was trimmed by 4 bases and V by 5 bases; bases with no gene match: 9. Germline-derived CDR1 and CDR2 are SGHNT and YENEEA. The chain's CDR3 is CASSMGGQGNYNEQFF. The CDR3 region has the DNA TGTGCCAGCAGCATGGGAGGACAGGGGAATTACAATGAGCAGTTCTTC. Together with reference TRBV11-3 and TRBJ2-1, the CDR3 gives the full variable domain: EAGVVQSPRYKIIEKKQPVAFWCNPISGHNTLYWYLQNLGQGPELLIRYENEEAVDDSQLPKDRFSAERLKGVDSTLKIQPAELGDSAVYLCASSMGGQGNYNEQFFGPGTRLTVL.

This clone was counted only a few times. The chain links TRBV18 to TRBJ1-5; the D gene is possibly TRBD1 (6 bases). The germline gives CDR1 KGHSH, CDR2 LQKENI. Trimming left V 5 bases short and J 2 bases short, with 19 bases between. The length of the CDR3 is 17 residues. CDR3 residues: CASSISAGAIGNQPQHF. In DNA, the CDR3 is TGTGCCAGCTCAATCTCGGCAGGGGCGATTGGCAATCAGCCCCAGCATTTT.

The CDR3 DNA sequence: TGTGCCAGCAGTGAAGGAGCGGGGGCCATCTACGAGCAGTACTTC. Translated: CASSEGAGAIYEQYF. The chain joins TRBV2 to TRBJ2-7; TRBD2 agrees at 8 bases. Trimming at V came to 1 base and at J to 3 bases, leaving 5 bases not matched to a gene. This CDR3 comprises 15 residues. The germline V gene has CDR1 SNHLY and CDR2 FYNNEI. The whole variable domain, filled in from reference TRBV2 and TRBJ2-7, reads EPEVTQTPSHQVTQMGQEVILRCVPISNHLYFYWYRQILGQKVEFLVSFYNNEISEKSEIFDDQFSVERPDGSNFTLKIRSTKLEDSAMYFCASSEGAGAIYEQYFGPGTRLTVT.

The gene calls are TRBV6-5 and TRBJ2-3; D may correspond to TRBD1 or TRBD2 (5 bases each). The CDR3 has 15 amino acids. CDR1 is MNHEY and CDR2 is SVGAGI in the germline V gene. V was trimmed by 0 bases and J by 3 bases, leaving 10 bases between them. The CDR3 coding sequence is TGTGCCAGCAGTTACTCCCGGGGCGAGACAGATACGCAGTATTTT. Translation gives CASSYSRGETDTQYF.

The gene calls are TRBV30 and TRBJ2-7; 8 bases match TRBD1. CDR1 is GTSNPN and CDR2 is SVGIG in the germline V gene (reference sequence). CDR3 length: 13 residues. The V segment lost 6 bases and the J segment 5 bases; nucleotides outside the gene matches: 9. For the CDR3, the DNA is TGTGCCTGCCCCCGGACAGGGCGGAACGAGCAGTACTTC. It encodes CACPRTGRNEQYF.

CDR3 region: CSVAAGTGEPQHF. The CDR3 DNA sequence: TGCAGCGTTGCCGCCGGGACAGGCGAGCCCCAGCATTTT. The J gene is TRBJ1-5, the V gene TRBV29-1; 8 nucleotides align to TRBD1. Trimming removed 4 bases from V and 8 bases from J; junction bases left unmatched: 7. Germline V lookup: CDR1 SQVTM, CDR2 ANQGSEA. The CDR3 extends over 13 amino acids.

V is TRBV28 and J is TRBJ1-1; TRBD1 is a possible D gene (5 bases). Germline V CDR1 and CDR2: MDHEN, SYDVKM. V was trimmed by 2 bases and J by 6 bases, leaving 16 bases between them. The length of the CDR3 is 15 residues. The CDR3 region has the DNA TGTGCCAGCAGTTTAAATGGGGGGTATGGAGCTGAAGCTTTCTTT. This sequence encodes CASSLNGGYGAEAFF.